These T cell receptor beta chains were read from a single sample in a study of blood T cell repertoires in COVID-19. This table comes from immunoSEQ multiplex PCR, and its TCRdb copy is limited to in-frame clones, with some not included. Of around 200,000 clones listed, 70% to 90% were seen once; the top ten hold 1.1%. Sequenced sample: peripheral blood. Receptors were obtained from a man younger than 40 with acute or convalescent COVID-19. CDR3s include the opening cysteine and the closing phenylalanine or tryptophan. A D gene is named only where the DNA matches it firmly. Rows may omit the clone size; those that give it use once, few, many or a size class.

d_call,clone_size,v_call,j_call,cdr3_aa,cdr3_nt
TRBD1,-,TRBV28,TRBJ1-1,CASRYRGNTEAFF,TGTGCCAGCAGGTACAGGGGGAACACTGAAGCTTTCTTT
-,-,TRBV4-1,TRBJ2-2,CASSQLTGTGELFF,TGCGCCAGCAGCCAGTTGACGGGCACCGGGGAGCTGTTTTTT
TRBD1,-,TRBV24-1,TRBJ2-7,CATSEWDSSEQYF,TGTGCCACCAGTGAGTGGGACAGTTCCGAGCAGTACTTC
-,-,TRBV6-5,TRBJ1-5,CASSQTGTSNQPQHF,TGTGCCAGCAGCCAAACCGGGACAAGCAATCAGCCCCAGCATTTT
TRBD1,-,TRBV19,TRBJ2-4,CASSPRTGTGTKNIQYF,TGTGCCAGTAGTCCTCGAACCGGGACAGGGACCAAAAACATTCAGTACTTC
-,-,TRBV3-1/TRBV3-2,TRBJ1-3,CASRLTGGHGNTIYF,TGTGCCAGCAGACTCACCGGGGGTCATGGAAACACCATATATTTT
-,-,TRBV2,TRBJ2-7,CASSSDTTYEQYF,TGTGCCAGCAGTTCGGACACCACCTACGAGCAGTACTTC
TRBD2,-,TRBV2,TRBJ2-1,CASSELAAYNEQFF,TGTGCCAGCAGTGAACTAGCGGCCTACAATGAGCAGTTCTTC
-,-,TRBV6-1,TRBJ1-2,CASSEALRGLGGYTF,TGTGCCAGCAGTGAAGCGCTTCGGGGTTTGGGTGGCTACACCTTC
-,-,TRBV5-5,TRBJ2-7,CASSLGAREYEQYF,TGTGCCAGCAGCTTGGGTGCCAGGGAATACGAGCAGTACTTC
-,-,TRBV7-9,TRBJ1-1,CVTSIQGLVNTEAFF,TGTGTAACCAGCATCCAGGGCCTGGTGAACACTGAAGCTTTCTTT
-,-,TRBV27,TRBJ2-1,CASSPNPGWFNEQFF,TGTGCCAGCAGCCCCAACCCGGGATGGTTCAATGAGCAGTTCTTC
TRBD1,once,TRBV6-6,TRBJ1-2,CASSPGQGRYYGYTF,TGTGCCAGCAGTCCCGGACAGGGTCGATACTATGGCTACACCTTC
-,few,TRBV28,TRBJ1-6,CASSLSGNNSPLHF,TGTGCCAGCAGTTTATCAGGGAATAATTCACCCCTCCACTTT
-,-,TRBV29-1,TRBJ1-5,CSVGTPHQPQHF,TGCAGCGTTGGGACACCTCATCAGCCCCAGCATTTT